These T cell receptor beta chains were read from a single sample in a study of CD8+ T cells in alopecia areata. Sequencing used immunoSEQ multiplex PCR; TCRdb keeps in-frame clones, though not all of them. The data hold about 160,000 clones, with approximately 50% observed a single time. The material sequenced was CD4+ T cells sorted from blood. These receptors came from a human donor with alopecia areata. The CDR3 runs from the conserved cysteine through the conserved F or W. Fields, in order: V gene, clone size, D gene, J gene, CDR3 DNA, CDR3 protein. The D gene is left open where the match is weak. Not all rows give a size; the values are once, few, many and, for expanded clones, a class.

TRBV20-1	.	.	TRBJ1-1	TGCAGTGCCCCGATGAACACTGAAGCTTTCTTT	CSAPMNTEAFF
TRBV29-1	.	TRBD2	TRBJ2-3	TGCAGCGGGGGGGGGATATCAAACACAGATACGCAGTATTTT	CSGGGISNTDTQYF
TRBV29-1	few	TRBD2	TRBJ2-1	TGCAGCGTTGAAGAGGTAGCGGGAGGGCCTAATCGGTACAATGAGCAGTTCTTC	CSVEEVAGGPNRYNEQFF
TRBV4-1	.	.	TRBJ1-5	TGCGCCAGCAGCCAAGTGCGTGGGCGCAAACAAGATCAGCCCCAGCATTTT	CASSQVRGRKQDQPQHF
TRBV5-1	.	.	TRBJ2-3	TGCGCCAGCAGCTTGAGGGCTAGCACAGATACGCAGTATTTT	CASSLRASTDTQYF
TRBV11-2	.	.	TRBJ1-5	TGTGCCAGCAGCTTAGAGCACAATCAGCCCCAGCATTTT	CASSLEHNQPQHF
TRBV11-2	.	TRBD1	TRBJ2-1	TGTGCCAGCGGGGACAGAGACTCCTACAATGAGCAGTTCTTC	CASGDRDSYNEQFF
TRBV5-4	.	.	TRBJ1-4	TGTGCCAGCAGCTCGGGGGAAAAACTGTTTTTT	CASSSGEKLFF
TRBV4-1	few	TRBD1	TRBJ1-5	TGCGCCAGCAGCCAAGATGTGGAGGGGGCCATCAATCAGCCCCAGCATTTT	CASSQDVEGAINQPQHF
TRBV29-1	.	TRBD1	TRBJ1-5	TGCAGCGTTGCCGACAGGGTCAGCCAGCCCCAGCATTTT	CSVADRVSQPQHF
TRBV6-5	once	.	TRBJ1-2	TGTGCCAGCAGTTACTCCCGGGGAGCTAACTATGGCTACACCTTC	CASSYSRGANYGYTF
TRBV29-1	.	.	TRBJ1-4	TGCAGCGTTGAAAACGATTCTGAGGGACTGCATAATGAAAAACTGTTTTTT	CSVENDSEGLHNEKLFF
TRBV29-1	.	TRBD1	TRBJ1-1	TGCAGCGTAGGGACAGGCCCCGAAGCTTTCTTT	CSVGTGPEAFF
TRBV30	few	TRBD1	TRBJ2-7	TGTGCCTGGAGTGGAGAGACAGGGGGCTACGAGCAGTACTTC	CAWSGETGGYEQYF
TRBV28	.	TRBD1	TRBJ1-2	TGTGCCAGCAGACAGGGGTCGGAGGGCTACACCTTC	CASRQGSEGYTF
TRBV30	.	.	TRBJ1-2	TGTGCCTGGAGTCCCGGGACGCCTGCTAACTATGGCTACACCTTC	CAWSPGTPANYGYTF
TRBV9	.	TRBD1	TRBJ1-2	TGTGCCAGCAGCCTGACAGGGGATCACTATGGCTACACCTTC	CASSLTGDHYGYTF
TRBV28	.	TRBD2	TRBJ2-1	TGTGCCAGCAGGGGACTAGCGGGAGTGAGCTCCTACAATGAGCAGTTCTTC	CASRGLAGVSSYNEQFF
TRBV6-5	.	TRBD1	TRBJ2-5	TGTGCCAGCAGTTCACAGGGGGCGTGGGAGACCCAGTACTTC	CASSSQGAWETQYF
TRBV29-1	.	.	TRBJ2-1	TGCAGCGTTGGGGGTTGGGACAGCGGGGGTGAGCAGTTCTTC	CSVGGWDSGGEQFF
TRBV5-1	.	TRBD1	TRBJ2-7	TGCGCCAGCAGCTGGGACAGGCTTCGGTACTTC	CASSWDRLRYF
TRBV5-1	.	.	TRBJ2-6	TGCGCCAGCAGCGCGGGACAGAGTTCTGGGGCCAACGTCCTGACTTTC	CASSAGQSSGANVLTF
TRBV5-1	.	.	TRBJ2-7	TGCGCCAGCAGCTTTTTCAGGACACCTGCCTACGAGCAGTACTTC	CASSFFRTPAYEQYF
TRBV5-1	.	.	TRBJ1-1	TGCGCCAGCAGCTTGGGTGGCGGGGCTGGTGGCACTGAAGCTTTCTTT	CASSLGGGAGGTEAFF
TRBV18	.	TRBD2	TRBJ2-7	TGTGCCAGCTCACGAGGGACTAGCGGAACCTACGAGCAGTACTTC	CASSRGTSGTYEQYF
TRBV28	.	.	TRBJ2-5	TGTGCCAGCAGTTCTTTGGGGGCCGCGGGTGTCGAGACCCAGTACTTC	CASSSLGAAGVETQYF
TRBV29-1	.	TRBD1	TRBJ1-1	TGCAGCGTTGCCCCGGGACAGGGGAACACTGAAGCTTTCTTT	CSVAPGQGNTEAFF
TRBV7-6	.	.	TRBJ1-2	TGTGCCAGCAGCAGTGGGACGGCGGGTGGGGGCTACACCTTC	CASSSGTAGGGYTF
TRBV27	.	.	TRBJ2-7	TGTGCCAGCAGTCGGTACGAGCAGTACTTC	CASSRYEQYF
TRBV5-1	.	TRBD1	TRBJ2-7	TGCGCCAGCAGCTTCTTCGACAGGGACACCTACGAGCAGTACTTC	CASSFFDRDTYEQYF
TRBV29-1	.	.	TRBJ1-5	TGCAGCGTGGCAGGACGGGACAATCAGCCCCAGCATTTT	CSVAGRDNQPQHF
TRBV5-1	.	.	TRBJ2-2	TGCGCCAGCAGGAAGGGTGACACGAACACCGGGGAGCTGTTTTTT	CASRKGDTNTGELFF
TRBV18	.	.	TRBJ1-2	TGTGCCAGCTCGGGGGTTAGCTATGGCTACACCTTC	CASSGVSYGYTF
TRBV5-6	.	.	TRBJ2-2	TGTGCCAGCAGCTTTTCATCCGGAACCGGGGAGCTGTTTTTT	CASSFSSGTGELFF
TRBV5-1	.	.	TRBJ2-7	TGCGCCAGCAGCTTGGCGGGACTTTCCGAGCAGTACTTC	CASSLAGLSEQYF
TRBV10-3	few	.	TRBJ1-1	TGTGCCATCAGCGGGACACGAGGGAATAACACTGAAGCTTTCTTT	CAISGTRGNNTEAFF
TRBV11-1	.	.	TRBJ2-5	TGTGCCAGTACTAAAGAGACCCAGTACTTC	CASTKETQYF
TRBV7-9	few	.	TRBJ2-1	TGTGCCAGCAGCCTAGAGGGACTCGGTGAGCAGTTCTTC	CASSLEGLGEQFF
TRBV9	.	.	TRBJ2-3	TGTGCCAGCAGCGTAGAAGGAGCGGGTTCAGATACGCAGTATTTT	CASSVEGAGSDTQYF
TRBV20-1	.	.	TRBJ2-3	TGCAGTGTGTCGTACACAGATACGCAGTATTTT	CSVSYTDTQYF
TRBV10-3	few	.	TRBJ1-1	TGTGCCAGCAGTTCAACACTGAACACTGAAGCTTTCTTT	CASSSTLNTEAFF
TRBV18	.	.	TRBJ2-7	TGTGCCAGCTCACACTCCGGGACTCTACCCTACGAGCAGTACTTC	CASSHSGTLPYEQYF
TRBV5-1	.	.	TRBJ2-7	TGCGCCAGCAGATACGATGGTGGGCCCTACGAGCAGTACTTC	CASRYDGGPYEQYF
TRBV29-1	.	.	TRBJ2-1	TGCAGCGTGGGCGGGACCCCTACCTACAATGAGCAGTTCTTC	CSVGGTPTYNEQFF
TRBV18	.	.	TRBJ2-6	TGTGCCAGCTCAGCGGACAGGGCCAACGTCCTGACTTTC	CASSADRANVLTF
TRBV29-1	.	TRBD2	TRBJ2-1	TGCAGCGCAAGGACTAGCGGGAGGTATGAGCAGTTCTTC	CSARTSGRYEQFF
TRBV28	once	.	TRBJ1-1	TGTGCCAGCAGCCCCGGGGGGAACACTGAAGCTTTCTTT	CASSPGGNTEAFF
TRBV27	.	TRBD1	TRBJ2-7	TGTGCCAGCAGCCGGACGGTCGGGACAGGGGGCCCCTACGAGCAGTACTTC	CASSRTVGTGGPYEQYF
TRBV9	.	.	TRBJ2-1	TGTGCCAGCAGCGTAGTTGGCAACAATGAGCAGTTCTTC	CASSVVGNNEQFF
TRBV25-1	.	TRBD2	TRBJ2-5	TGTGCCAGCAGTGACCCCAGCGGGAGTGGTCGGGAGACCCAGTACTTC	CASSDPSGSGRETQYF
TRBV5-1	.	.	TRBJ2-1	TGCGCCAGCAGCTTCGGGTCCGGGGTATCCAATGAGCAGTTCTTC	CASSFGSGVSNEQFF
TRBV7-2	.	TRBD2	TRBJ2-7	TGTGCCAGCAGCGCCAGCGGGAGTGGTTTATACGAGCAGTACTTC	CASSASGSGLYEQYF
TRBV9	few	.	TRBJ2-1	TGTGCCAGCAGCGTCCGGGGAGCCTACAATGAGCAGTTCTTC	CASSVRGAYNEQFF
TRBV15	.	TRBD2	TRBJ2-3	TGTGCCACCAGCAGGCGAGCGGGAGGGTACACAGATACGCAGTATTTT	CATSRRAGGYTDTQYF
TRBV5-1	few	TRBD2	TRBJ2-3	TGCGCCAGCAGTTACGGACTAGCGGGAGGGATCGATACGCAGTATTTT	CASSYGLAGGIDTQYF
TRBV29-1	.	.	TRBJ1-1	TGCAGCGTTGTATTATCGGCTGGGAACACTGAAGCTTTCTTT	CSVVLSAGNTEAFF
TRBV30	.	.	TRBJ1-2	TGTGCCTGGACAGTTTCTAACTATGACTACACCTTC	CAWTVSNYDYTF
TRBV7-3	few	.	TRBJ1-1	TGTGCCAGCAGCCGCGGAGGCACTGAAGCTTTCTTT	CASSRGGTEAFF